This T cell receptor beta chain is drawn from a study of shared clonotypes between healthy human individuals. Germline loops: CDR1 SNHLY, CDR2 FYNNEI. The CDR3 extends over 14 amino acids. With 6 bases clipped from V and 4 bases from J, the junction kept 7 bases outside the gene matches. About this clone: The same CDR3 is also encoded by other DNA sequences in this sample.

Profiling relied on immunoSEQ multiplex PCR, and the TCRdb table lists in-frame clones only, not all of them. Found here are 330,000 or so clones, around four fifths of them singletons; the top ten hold roughly a tenth. The V call is TRBV2, the J call TRBJ1-1; TRBD1 aligns across 8 bases. Sequenced input: memory CD4+ T cells sorted from blood. Subset denoted: CD45RA-negative fraction. This sequence originates from a man aged 30 to 45 in good health. The CDR3 region is CASRGTGAGTEAFF. CDR3 DNA: TGTGCCAGCAGGGGGACAGGTGCGGGCACTGAAGCTTTCTTT. Variable domain in full (rest from reference TRBV2 and TRBJ1-1): EPEVTQTPSHQVTQMGQEVILRCVPISNHLYFYWYRQILGQKVEFLVSFYNNEISEKSEIFDDQFSVERPDGSNFTLKIRSTKLEDSAMYFCASRGTGAGTEAFFGQGTRLTVV.